The clone carrying this T cell receptor (beta chain) was picked up a small number of times. The data are from a study of T-cell memory formation after mild COVID-19. Study as a whole: Largely, TCR clusters stayed within a single donor.

5'RACE, which relied on constant-segment primers, yielded TCR alpha and TCR beta cDNA libraries carrying sample barcodes and UMIs. From the 5' RACE reads, TCRdb called clonotypes with MiXCR, one entry per CDR3 protein. Here the sample spans about 390,000 distinct CDR3 sequences, more than 20% being singletons. The CDR3 is 13 amino acids. Per germline, CDR1 SNHLY and CDR2 FYNNEI. Trimming cost V 9 bases and J 3 bases, with 14 bases left between them. This sequence originates from an adult woman who had mild COVID-19 (a few samples of this study predate the infection). Cell type and time point are not known. This chain connects TRBV2 to TRBJ2-5; the D call may be TRBD1 or TRBD2 (5 bases each). The sequencing sample was made of PBMCs or a T cell subset sorted from them (not recorded which). The CDR3 sequence is CASFRETEETQYF. The CDR3 region has the DNA TGTGCCAGTTTCAGGGAGACTGAAGAGACCCAGTACTTC. The whole variable domain, remainder taken from reference TRBV2 and TRBJ2-5, is EPEVTQTPSHQVTQMGQEVILRCVPISNHLYFYWYRQILGQKVEFLVSFYNNEISEKSEIFDDQFSVERPDGSNFTLKIRSTKLEDSAMYFCASFRETEETQYFGPGTRLLVL.